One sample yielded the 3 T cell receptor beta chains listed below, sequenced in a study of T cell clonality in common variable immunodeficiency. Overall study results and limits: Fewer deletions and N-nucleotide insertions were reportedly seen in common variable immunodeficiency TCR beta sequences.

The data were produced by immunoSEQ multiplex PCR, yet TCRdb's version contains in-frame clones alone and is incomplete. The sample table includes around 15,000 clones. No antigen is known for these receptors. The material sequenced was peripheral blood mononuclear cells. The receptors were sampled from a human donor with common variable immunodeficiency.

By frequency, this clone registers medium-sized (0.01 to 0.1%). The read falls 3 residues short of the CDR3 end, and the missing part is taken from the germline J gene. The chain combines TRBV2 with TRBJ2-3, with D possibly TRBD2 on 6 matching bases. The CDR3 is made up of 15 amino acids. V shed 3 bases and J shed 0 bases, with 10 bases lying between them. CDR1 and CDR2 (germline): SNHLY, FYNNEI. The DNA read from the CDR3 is TGTGCCAGCAGTGAGGGGACTTTTAGCACAGATACG. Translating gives CASSEGTFSTDT. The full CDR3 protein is CASSEGTFSTDTQYF.

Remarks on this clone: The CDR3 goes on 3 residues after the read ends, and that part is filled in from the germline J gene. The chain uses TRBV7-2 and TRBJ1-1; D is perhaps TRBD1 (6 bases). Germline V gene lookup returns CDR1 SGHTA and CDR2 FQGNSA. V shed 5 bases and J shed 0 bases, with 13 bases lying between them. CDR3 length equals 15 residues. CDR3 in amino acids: CASSTQGWMNTEAFF. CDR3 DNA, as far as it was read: TGTGCCAGCAGCACACAGGGCTGGATGAACACTGAA.

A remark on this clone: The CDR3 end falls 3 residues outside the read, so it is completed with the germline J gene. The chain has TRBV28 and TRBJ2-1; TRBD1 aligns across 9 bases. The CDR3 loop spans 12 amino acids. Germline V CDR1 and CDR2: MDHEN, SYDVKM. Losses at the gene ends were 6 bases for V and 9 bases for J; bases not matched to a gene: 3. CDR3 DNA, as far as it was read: TGTGCCAGCAGGGTGACAGGGGGTGAG. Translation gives CASRVTGGE. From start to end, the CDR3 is CASRVTGGEQFF.